The clone carrying this TCR beta chain was counted a few times. This entry is derived from a study of cytomegalovirus exposure and HLA in healthy donors. The CDR3 loop spans 15 amino acids. V shed 6 bases and J 8 bases; nucleotides not matched to a gene: 10. Germline V CDR1 and CDR2: SNHLY, FYNNEI. A multiplex PCR was run with 60 Vbeta primers and 13 Jbeta primers. Produced via immunoSEQ multiplex PCR; TCRdb's table is partial and in-frame only. The table lists roughly 150,000 clones, about 80% of them singletons. This clonotype was sampled from a woman aged 40 to 50 in good health and CMV-seronegative. Specimen: PBMCs. The V and J genes are TRBV2 and TRBJ2-1, with 10 bases fitting TRBD1. The CDR3 loop reads CASRSDRGRLYEQFF. CDR3 DNA sequence: TGTGCCAGCAGATCCGACAGGGGGCGTCTGTATGAGCAGTTCTTC.